This passage covers 10 T cell receptor beta chains from one sample sequenced in a study of shared clonotypes between healthy human individuals. Data came from immunoSEQ multiplex PCR; TCRdb stores just in-frame clones and leaves some out. The table shows some 2,000,000 clones, with 90% to 95% occurring only once. The sequenced material came from naive CD4+ T cells sorted from blood. Subset described: CD45RA+ positively selected. The receptors come from a man younger than 35 in good health.

This clone showed up just once. The J gene is TRBJ2-5, the V gene TRBV19; no definite D call. CDR1 and CDR2 from the germline V gene are LNHDA and SQIVND (reference sequence). The CDR3 contains 14 residues. Between the trimmed V and J ends, which lost 1 base and 5 bases, there was a span of 11 bases. CDR3 DNA sequence: TGTGCCAGTAGTATAGGGGCCTCATCGGAGACCCAGTACTTC. It specifies CASSIGASSETQYF.

In DNA, the CDR3 is TGTGCCAGCAGCATCCGGGACAGAACCTACGAGCAGTACTTC. As protein: CASSIRDRTYEQYF. The V gene is TRBV7-2, the J gene TRBJ2-7; 7 bases line up with TRBD1. The germline CDR1 and CDR2 sequences are SGHTA and FQGNSA. CDR3 length equals 14 residues. Trimming at V came to 5 bases and at J to 2 bases, leaving 6 bases not matched to a gene.

This clone has just one count. The rearrangement uses TRBV2 and TRBJ1-6; D might be TRBD1 (6 bases). Germline V CDR1 and CDR2: SNHLY, FYNNEI. The CDR3 has 12 residues. V was pared by 10 bases and J by 7 bases, with 11 bases between. For the CDR3, the DNA is TGTGCCACCCTTACAGGGAATTCACCCCTCCACTTT. Translated, it gives CATLTGNSPLHF.

The V gene is TRBV28, the J gene TRBJ1-3; TRBD1 might be the D (5 bases). The germline V gene encodes CDR1 MDHEN and CDR2 SYDVKM. Trimming removed 6 bases from V and 0 bases from J, with 12 bases in between. The CDR3 loop spans 15 amino acids. Here the CDR3 DNA reads TGTGCCAGCAGCCCGGGACGGGTCTCTGGAAACACCATATATTTT. Translated: CASSPGRVSGNTIYF.

This chain uses TRBV18 with TRBJ2-7; TRBD2 aligns across 7 bases. The CDR3 length is 14 residues. V shed 4 bases and J 6 bases; nucleotides not matched to a gene: 9. Per the germline V gene, CDR1 is KGHSH and CDR2 is LQKENI. CDR3 protein: CASSLREVVFEQYF. The CDR3 DNA is TGTGCCAGCTCACTCCGGGAGGTGGTTTTCGAGCAGTACTTC.

The chain uses TRBV6-5 and TRBJ2-2; D possibly corresponds to TRBD2 (6 bases). V was pared by 0 bases and J by 2 bases, with 10 bases between. CDR1 is MNHEY and CDR2 is SVGAGI in the germline V gene. This CDR3 region has 16 residues. The chain's CDR3 is CASSYSRGVNTGELFF. CDR3 DNA sequence: TGTGCCAGCAGTTACTCTCGCGGGGTCAACACCGGGGAGCTGTTTTTT.

The chain has TRBV4-1 and TRBJ2-2, with TRBD1 identical over 7 bases. J gave up 4 bases and V 0 bases, and 2 bases lay outside the gene matches. This CDR3 region has 15 residues. Germline lookup yields CDR1 MGHRA and CDR2 YSYEKL. DNA of the CDR3: TGCGCCAGCAGCCAAGATAACAGGGGCACCGGGGAGCTGTTTTTT. Residues: CASSQDNRGTGELFF.

To note about this clone: One junction end disagrees with the germline gene, perhaps due to a read error. The chain joins TRBV19 to TRBJ2-3; D unresolved. Germline CDR1 LNHDA, CDR2 SQIVND (reference sequence). The CDR3 consists of 14 residues. CDR3 residues: CASSISQQPYLVNF. CDR3 coding DNA: TGTGCCAGTAGTATAAGCCAGCAACCCTACCTGGTGAATTTT. Filled out from reference TRBV19 and TRBJ2-3, the complete variable domain reads DGGITQSPKYLFRKEGQNVTLSCEQNLNHDAMYWYRQDPGQGLRLIYYSQIVNDFQKGDIAEGYSVSREKKESFPLTVTSAQKNPTAFYLCASSISQQPYLVNFGPGTRLTVL.

This sequence joins TRBV18 and TRBJ1-6, with D hard to call. CDR3 length equals 12 residues. Germline CDR1 KGHSH, CDR2 LQKENI. The V end lost 6 bases, the J end lost 3 bases, and 3 bases lay between the germline ends. This CDR3 reads CASSGYNSPLHF. In DNA form, the CDR3 reads TGTGCCAGCTCGGGCTATAATTCACCCCTCCACTTT.

The chain uses TRBV19 and TRBJ2-4, with TRBD1 identical over 10 bases. Looked up from germline, CDR1 is LNHDA and CDR2 is SQIVND (reference sequence). The CDR3 runs to 17 residues. J was trimmed by 0 bases and V by 5 bases; bases with no gene match: 7. CDR3 DNA sequence: TGTGCCAGTAGTTCCGACAGGGGGCTATTAGCCAAAAACATTCAGTACTTC. Translation: CASSSDRGLLAKNIQYF. The full variable domain, rest sourced from reference TRBV19 and TRBJ2-4, is DGGITQSPKYLFRKEGQNVTLSCEQNLNHDAMYWYRQDPGQGLRLIYYSQIVNDFQKGDIAEGYSVSREKKESFPLTVTSAQKNPTAFYLCASSSDRGLLAKNIQYFGAGTRLSVL.